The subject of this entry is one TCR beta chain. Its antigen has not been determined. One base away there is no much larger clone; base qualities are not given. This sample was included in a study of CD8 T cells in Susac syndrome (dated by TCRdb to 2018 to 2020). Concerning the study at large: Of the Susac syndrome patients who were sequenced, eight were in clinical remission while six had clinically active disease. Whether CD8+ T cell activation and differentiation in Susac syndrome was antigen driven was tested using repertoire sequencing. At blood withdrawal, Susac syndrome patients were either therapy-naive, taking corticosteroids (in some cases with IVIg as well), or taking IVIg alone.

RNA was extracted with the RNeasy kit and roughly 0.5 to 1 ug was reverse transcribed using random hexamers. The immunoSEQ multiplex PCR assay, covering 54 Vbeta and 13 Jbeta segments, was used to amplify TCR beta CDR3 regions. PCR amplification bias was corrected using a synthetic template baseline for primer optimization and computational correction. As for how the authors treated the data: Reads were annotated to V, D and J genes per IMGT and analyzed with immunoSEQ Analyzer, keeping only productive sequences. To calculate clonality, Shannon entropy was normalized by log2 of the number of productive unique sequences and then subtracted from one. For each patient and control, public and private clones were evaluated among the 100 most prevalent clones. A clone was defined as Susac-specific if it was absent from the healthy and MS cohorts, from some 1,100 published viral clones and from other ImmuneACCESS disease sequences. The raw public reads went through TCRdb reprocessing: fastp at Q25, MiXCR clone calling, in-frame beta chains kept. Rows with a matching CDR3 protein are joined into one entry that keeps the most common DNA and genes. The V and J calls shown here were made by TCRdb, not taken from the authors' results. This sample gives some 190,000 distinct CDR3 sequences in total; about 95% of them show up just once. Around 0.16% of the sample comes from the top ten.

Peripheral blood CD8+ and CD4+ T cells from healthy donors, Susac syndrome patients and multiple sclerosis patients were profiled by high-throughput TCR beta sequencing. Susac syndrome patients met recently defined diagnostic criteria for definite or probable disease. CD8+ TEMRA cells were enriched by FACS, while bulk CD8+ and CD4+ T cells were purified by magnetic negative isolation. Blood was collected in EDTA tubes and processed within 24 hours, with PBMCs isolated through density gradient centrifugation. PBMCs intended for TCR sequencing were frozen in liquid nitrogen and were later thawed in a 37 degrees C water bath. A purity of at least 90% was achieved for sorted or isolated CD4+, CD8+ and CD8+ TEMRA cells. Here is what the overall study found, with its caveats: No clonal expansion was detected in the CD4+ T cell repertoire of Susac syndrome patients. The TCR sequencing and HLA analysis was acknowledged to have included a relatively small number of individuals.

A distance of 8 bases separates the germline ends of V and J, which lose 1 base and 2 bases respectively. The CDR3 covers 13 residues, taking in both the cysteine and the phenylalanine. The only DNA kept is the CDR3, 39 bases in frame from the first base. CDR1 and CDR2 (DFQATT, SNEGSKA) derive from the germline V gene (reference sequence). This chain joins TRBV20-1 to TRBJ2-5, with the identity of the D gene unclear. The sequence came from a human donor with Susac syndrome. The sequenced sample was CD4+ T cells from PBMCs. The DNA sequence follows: TGCAGTGCTAGAGCCACAGCACAAGAGACCCAGTACTTC. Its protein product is CSARATAQETQYF.